The 5 T cell receptor beta chains reported below all come from one sample, sequenced in a study of cytomegalovirus exposure and HLA in healthy donors. Repertoires were generated with immunoSEQ multiplex PCR, while TCRdb's copy carries only in-frame clones and drops some. The profile shows over 200,000 clones, 80% to 85% of them singletons. The sequencing sample was made of PBMCs. These receptors were obtained from a woman aged 25-40 years in good health and CMV-seropositive.

The CDR3 DNA follows: TGTGCCACCAGCAGAGGTCGGGACAGGGCGTACGAGCAGTACTTC. Its translation: CATSRGRDRAYEQYF. This sequence joins TRBV15 and TRBJ2-7, with 9 bases lining up with TRBD1. The ends lost 1 base at V and 4 bases at J; junction bases unmatched: 5. The germline V gene encodes CDR1 LNHNV and CDR2 YYDKDF (reference sequence). The CDR3 covers 15 residues.

The V call is TRBV10-3, the J call TRBJ2-2, with TRBD1 identical over 9 bases. Germline V lookup: CDR1 ENHRY, CDR2 SYGVKD. V shed 7 bases and J 4 bases; nucleotides not matched to a gene: 1. The CDR3 runs 13 residues. The CDR3 is CAINRGLTGELFF. The CDR3 bases are TGTGCCATCAACAGGGGGCTCACCGGGGAGCTGTTTTTT.

This clone was detected once. The chain carries TRBV15 and TRBJ2-7; the D gene could be TRBD1 or TRBD2 (5 bases each). Germline-derived CDR1 and CDR2 are LNHNV and YYDKDF (reference sequence). The V end lost 0 bases, the J end lost 6 bases, and 12 bases lay between the germline ends. The length of the CDR3 is 14 residues. The CDR3 loop reads CATSRDVVGTEQYF. DNA of the CDR3: TGTGCCACCAGCAGAGATGTTGTGGGGACCGAGCAGTACTTC.

In this sample, this clone turned up once. The V and J genes are TRBV28 and TRBJ2-1; tentative D call: TRBD2 (5 bases). CDR1 and CDR2 (germline): MDHEN, SYDVKM. The CDR3 is 14 residues long. Trimming took 5 bases from V and 4 from J, leaving 12 bases between them. In DNA, the CDR3 is TGTGCCAGCAGTAAGGGAGACTCGTACAATGAGCAGTTCTTC. Translating gives CASSKGDSYNEQFF.

Here the CDR3 DNA reads TGTGCCAGCAGCCGCGGACTAGCAGCGGCAGATACGCAGTATTTT. This gives the protein CASSRGLAAADTQYF. The gene calls are TRBV7-9 and TRBJ2-3; 8 bases are a match to TRBD2. The CDR3 covers 15 residues. CDR1 SEHNR and CDR2 FQNEAQ come from the germline V gene (reference sequence). V trimming: 5 bases; J trimming: 4 bases; junction bases outside the gene matches: 8. Variable domain in full (rest from reference TRBV7-9 and TRBJ2-3): DTGVSQNPRHKITKRGQNVTFRCDPISEHNRLYWYRQTLGQGPEFLTYFQNEAQLEKSRLLSDRFSAERPKGSFSTLEIQRTEQGDSAMYLCASSRGLAAADTQYFGPGTRLTVL.